The 17 T cell receptor beta chains in this list originate from one sample, sequenced in a study of blood T cell repertoires in COVID-19. Sequenced by immunoSEQ multiplex PCR; TCRdb stores in-frame clones only, minus some. This sample yields 110,000 or so clones, of which 85% to 90% are seen a single time; approximately 5% belongs to the top ten. The sample was peripheral blood. These receptors originate from a woman aged 60 to 75 with COVID-19, enrolled during active disease.

This clone has a single count. V is TRBV5-6 and J is TRBJ2-7, with D perhaps matching TRBD2 (6 bases). V lost 6 bases to trimming and J lost 3 bases, with 16 bases between them. This CDR3 has 14 residues. In germline, CDR1 is SGHDT, CDR2 YYEEEE. CDR3 coding DNA: TGTGCCAGCAACTCCCGGGGGACTGGCTACGAGCAGTACTTC. Amino acid sequence: CASNSRGTGYEQYF.

The count of this clone is one. The DNA of the CDR3 is TGTGCCAGCAGCCAAGAGCGTAGGACTAGCGGGGGCTTGGGGGAGACCCAGTACTTC. It yields the protein CASSQERRTSGGLGETQYF. This chain uses TRBV3-1 (or the pseudogene TRBV3-2) with TRBJ2-5, with 13 bases that match TRBD2. The trim removed 0 bases at V and 5 bases at J, leaving 12 bases unmatched. The CDR3 has 19 amino acids. The germline V gene has CDR1 LGHDT and CDR2 YNNKEL (reference sequence).

The J gene is TRBJ2-7, the V gene TRBV10-3; weak D call: TRBD1 (6 bases). The CDR3 runs 14 residues. V gave up 2 bases and J gave up 0 bases, with 8 bases separating them. The germline gives CDR1 ENHRY, CDR2 SYGVKD. The CDR3 DNA reads as TGTGCCATCAGTGAGGTGGACAGCTCCTACGAGCAGTACTTC. This encodes CAISEVDSSYEQYF.

This clone was recorded only once. The chain carries TRBV3-1 (or the pseudogene TRBV3-2) and TRBJ2-1; maybe TRBD2 (6 bases). The CDR3 is 15 residues long. With 0 bases removed from V and 10 bases from J, the gap between germline ends came to 16 bases. Germline values: CDR1 LGHDT, CDR2 YNNKEL (reference sequence). The CDR3 spells CASSQERGSTGEQFF. CDR3 DNA sequence: TGTGCCAGCAGCCAAGAACGGGGGAGCACGGGGGAGCAGTTCTTC.

V usage is TRBV11-3 and J usage is TRBJ2-2; 9 bases are a match to TRBD2. This CDR3 region has 15 residues. Per the germline V gene, CDR1 is SGHNT and CDR2 is YENEEA. J was trimmed by 3 bases and V by 7 bases; bases with no gene match: 6. The CDR3 nucleotides read TGTGCCAGCACCCGCGGGGGGGACCACACCGGGGAGCTGTTTTTT. Its translation is CASTRGGDHTGELFF.

This clone has a handful of counts. The chain joins TRBV4-3 to TRBJ1-5; D unresolved. The V end lost 4 bases, the J end lost 5 bases, and 9 bases lay between the germline ends. Germline CDR1 is LGHNA and CDR2 is YSLEER. CDR3 size: 13 residues. The CDR3 region has the DNA TGCGCCAGCAGCCTCACGAGGGATCAGCCCCAGCATTTT. Its protein is CASSLTRDQPQHF.

The chain combines TRBV7-9 with TRBJ2-2, with 9 bases identical to TRBD1. J was trimmed by 4 bases and V by 5 bases; bases with no gene match: 14. Germline assignment: CDR1 SEHNR and CDR2 FQNEAQ (reference sequence). The CDR3 consists of 18 residues. Written as DNA, the CDR3 is TGTGCCAGCAGCCCCAGATATACCGGGACAGGGAGCACCGGGGAGCTGTTTTTT. This sequence encodes CASSPRYTGTGSTGELFF.

This rearrangement joins TRBV19 to TRBJ1-5; D might be TRBD1 (5 bases). Trimming stripped 11 bases from V and 5 bases from J, with 16 bases between. In germline, CDR1 is LNHDA, CDR2 SQIVND (reference sequence). CDR3 length equals 13 residues. The CDR3 here is CALKGPGDQPQHF. The CDR3 nucleotides read TGTGCCCTCAAGGGGCCGGGGGATCAGCCCCAGCATTTT. Drawing the rest from reference TRBV19 and TRBJ1-5, the complete variable domain is DGGITQSPKYLFRKEGQNVTLSCEQNLNHDAMYWYRQDPGQGLRLIYYSQIVNDFQKGDIAEGYSVSREKKESFPLTVTSAQKNPTAFYLCALKGPGDQPQHFGDGTRLSIL.

The chain has TRBV2 and TRBJ2-5, with 8 bases identical to TRBD2. Unmatched junction bases numbered 11, after V lost 10 bases and J lost 4 bases. The CDR3 is 14 amino acids. The germline gives CDR1 SNHLY, CDR2 FYNNEI. The CDR3 region has the DNA TGTGCCATCGATCTTCAGCGGGGGAGAGAGACCCAGTACTTC. Translated: CAIDLQRGRETQYF.

The chain joins TRBV5-4 to TRBJ2-7; 7 positions agree with TRBD1. The CDR3 contains 13 residues. Germline V gene sequence: CDR1 SGHNT, CDR2 YYREEE (reference sequence). Trimming cost V 10 bases and J 5 bases; bases outside gene matches: 12. CDR3 nucleotide sequence: TGTGCCGGCGGCGTACAGGGGAATAACGAGCAGTACTTC. It specifies CAGGVQGNNEQYF.

DNA for the CDR3: TGTGCCAGCAGCCTGACAGGGTCCGGAGAGACCCAGTACTTC. Encoded protein: CASSLTGSGETQYF. The rearrangement links TRBV5-4 to TRBJ2-5, with 7 bases lining up with TRBD1. Per the germline V gene, CDR1 is SGHNT and CDR2 is YYREEE (reference sequence). This CDR3 is 14 amino acids long. After removal of 4 bases from V and 4 bases from J, the junction contained 7 bases not matched to a gene.

The chain joins TRBV7-9 to TRBJ1-5; tentatively, D is TRBD1 (6 bases). Germline lookup yields CDR1 SEHNR and CDR2 FQNEAQ (reference sequence). Trimming took 1 base from V and 6 from J, leaving 7 bases between them. The CDR3 is 13 amino acids. The CDR3 sequence: CASSLEGGQPQHF. The CDR3 DNA reads TGTGCCAGCAGCTTAGAAGGGGGTCAGCCCCAGCATTTT.

This clone was observed once. The rearrangement uses TRBV27 and TRBJ1-2, with D possibly being TRBD1 (5 bases). This CDR3 has 16 residues. Germline values: CDR1 MNHEY, CDR2 SMNVEV (reference sequence). Trimming left V 1 base short and J 3 bases short, with 15 bases between. CDR3 in amino acids: CASSLWRGRGYYGYTF. CDR3 nucleotides: TGTGCCAGCAGTTTATGGAGGGGAAGGGGTTACTATGGCTACACCTTC.

The chain joins TRBV5-1 to TRBJ2-5; weak D call: TRBD1 (6 bases). This CDR3 comprises 12 residues. Trimming took 4 bases from V and 5 from J, leaving 9 bases between them. Germline CDR1 and CDR2: SGHRS and YFSETQ. The CDR3, as DNA: TGCGCCAGCAGCCGCCAGGGGGAGACCCAGTACTTC. Its translation is CASSRQGETQYF.

The rearrangement uses TRBV11-2 and TRBJ1-1, with D possibly being TRBD1 (5 bases). CDR3 length equals 14 residues. Germline CDR1 and CDR2: SGHAT and FQNNGV. Trimming pared 1 base from V and 1 base from J, leaving 7 bases between. As DNA, the CDR3 is TGTGCCAGCAGCTTAGGCCAGGGGAACACTGAAGCTTTCTTT. Encoded protein: CASSLGQGNTEAFF.

The chain is built from TRBV2 and TRBJ1-3, with 8 bases aligning to TRBD1. The CDR3 runs to 15 residues. Looked up from germline, CDR1 is SNHLY and CDR2 is FYNNEI. V shed 5 bases, J shed 3 bases, and the junction held 6 bases outside the gene matches. This CDR3 is CASSTTGEGGNTIYF. Here the CDR3 DNA reads TGTGCCAGCAGTACGACAGGGGAGGGTGGAAACACCATATATTTT.

This chain uses TRBV5-5 with TRBJ1-2; D not resolved. Germline CDR1 and CDR2: SGHKS and YYEKEE (reference sequence). The CDR3 length is 13 residues. With 0 bases removed from V and 8 bases from J, the gap between germline ends came to 11 bases. CDR3 in amino acids: CASSLDVDLGYTF. The CDR3, as DNA: TGTGCCAGCAGCTTGGATGTCGACTTGGGCTACACCTTC.